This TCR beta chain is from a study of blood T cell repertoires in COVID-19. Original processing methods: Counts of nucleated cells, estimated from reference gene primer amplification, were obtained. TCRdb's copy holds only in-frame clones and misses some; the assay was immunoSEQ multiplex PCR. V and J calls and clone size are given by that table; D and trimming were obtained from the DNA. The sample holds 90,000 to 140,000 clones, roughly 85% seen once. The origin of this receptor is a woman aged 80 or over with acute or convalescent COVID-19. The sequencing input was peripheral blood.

CDR3 in amino acids: CASSPGGKAKNIQYF. The CDR3 region has the DNA TGTGCCAGCAGCCCTGGGGGGAAAGCCAAAAACATTCAGTACTTC. V gene TRBV5-6 combines with J gene TRBJ2-4, with D possibly being TRBD2 (6 bases). From germline, CDR1 is SGHDT and CDR2 YYEEEE. Between the trimmed V and J ends, which lost 4 bases and 0 bases, there was a span of 11 bases. This CDR3 contains 15 residues.